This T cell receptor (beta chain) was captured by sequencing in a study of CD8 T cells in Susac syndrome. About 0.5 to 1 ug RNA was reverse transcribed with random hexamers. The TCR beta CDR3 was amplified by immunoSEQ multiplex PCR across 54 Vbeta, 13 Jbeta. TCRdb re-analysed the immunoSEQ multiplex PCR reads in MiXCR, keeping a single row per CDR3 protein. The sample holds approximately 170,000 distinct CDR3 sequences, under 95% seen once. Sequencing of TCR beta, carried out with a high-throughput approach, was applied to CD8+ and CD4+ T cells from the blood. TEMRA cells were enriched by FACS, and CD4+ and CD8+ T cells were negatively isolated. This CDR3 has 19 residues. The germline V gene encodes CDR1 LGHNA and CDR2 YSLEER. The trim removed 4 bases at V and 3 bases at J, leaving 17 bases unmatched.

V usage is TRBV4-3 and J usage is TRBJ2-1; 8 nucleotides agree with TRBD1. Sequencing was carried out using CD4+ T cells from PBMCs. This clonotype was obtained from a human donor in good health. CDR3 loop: CASSPQREGGTGDYNEQFF. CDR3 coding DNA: TGCGCCAGCAGCCCTCAAAGGGAAGGCGGGACAGGAGACTACAATGAGCAGTTCTTC.